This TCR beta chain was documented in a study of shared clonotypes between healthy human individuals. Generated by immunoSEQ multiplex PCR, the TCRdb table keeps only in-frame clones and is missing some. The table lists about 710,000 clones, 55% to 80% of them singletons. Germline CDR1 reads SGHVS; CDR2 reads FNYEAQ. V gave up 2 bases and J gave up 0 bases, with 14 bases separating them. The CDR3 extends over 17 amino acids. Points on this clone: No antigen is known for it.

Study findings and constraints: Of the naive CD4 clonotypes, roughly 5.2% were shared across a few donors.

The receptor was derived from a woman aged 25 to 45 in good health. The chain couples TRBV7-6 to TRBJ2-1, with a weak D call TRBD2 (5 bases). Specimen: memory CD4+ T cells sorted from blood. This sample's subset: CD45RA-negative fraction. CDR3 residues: CASSLIVGASSYNEQFF. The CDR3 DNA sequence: TGTGCCAGCAGCTTAATTGTGGGAGCGAGCTCCTACAATGAGCAGTTCTTC.